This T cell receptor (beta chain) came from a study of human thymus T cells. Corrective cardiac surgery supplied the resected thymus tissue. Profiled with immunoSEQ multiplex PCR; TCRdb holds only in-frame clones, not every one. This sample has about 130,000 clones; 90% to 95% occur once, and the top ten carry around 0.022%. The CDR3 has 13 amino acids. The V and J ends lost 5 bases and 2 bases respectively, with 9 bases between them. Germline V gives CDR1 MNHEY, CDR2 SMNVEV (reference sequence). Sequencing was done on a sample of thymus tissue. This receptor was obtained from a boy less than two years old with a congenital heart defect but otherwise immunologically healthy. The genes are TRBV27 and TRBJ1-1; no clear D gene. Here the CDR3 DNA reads TGTGCCAGCAGTCTTCGGGGAAACACTGAAGCTTTCTTT. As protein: CASSLRGNTEAFF.